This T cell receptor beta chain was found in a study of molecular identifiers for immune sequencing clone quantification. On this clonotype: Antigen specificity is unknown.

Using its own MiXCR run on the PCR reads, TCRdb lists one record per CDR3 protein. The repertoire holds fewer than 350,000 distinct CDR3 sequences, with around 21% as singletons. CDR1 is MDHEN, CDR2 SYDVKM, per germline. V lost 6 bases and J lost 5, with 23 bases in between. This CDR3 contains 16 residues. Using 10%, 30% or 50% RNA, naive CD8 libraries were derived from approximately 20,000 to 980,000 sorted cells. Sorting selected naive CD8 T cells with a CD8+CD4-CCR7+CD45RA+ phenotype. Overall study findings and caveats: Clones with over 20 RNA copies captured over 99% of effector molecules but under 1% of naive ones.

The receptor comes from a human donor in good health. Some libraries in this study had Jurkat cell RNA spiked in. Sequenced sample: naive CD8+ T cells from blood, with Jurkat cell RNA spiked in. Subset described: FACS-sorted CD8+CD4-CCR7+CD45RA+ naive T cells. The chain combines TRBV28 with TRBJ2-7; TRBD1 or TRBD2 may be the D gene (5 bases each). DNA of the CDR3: TGTGCCAGCAGCCGGCTCGAAACGGGACGGTGGGACGAGCAGTACTTC. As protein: CASSRLETGRWDEQYF.